This T cell receptor beta chain was captured in a study of blood T cell repertoires in COVID-19. Overall study: PBMCs, B-cell-depleted T cells, or T cells provided the cDNA or gDNA that made up the material.

Here immunoSEQ multiplex PCR was the method, and the copy in TCRdb shows in-frame clones only, minus some. The sample contains around 360,000 clones, approximately 84% of which appear only once. V was pared by 4 bases and J by 5 bases, with 11 bases between. The CDR3 consists of 14 residues. Germline V gives CDR1 MNHNY, CDR2 SVGAGI (reference sequence). Participants spanned ages about 18 to 90 years and resided in about two dozen US areas. Cohort assignment relied on participant-reported clinical history. The TCR comes from a woman aged 25 to 39 who had recovered from COVID-19. The rearrangement joins TRBV6-6 to TRBJ2-2; D is possibly TRBD1 (6 bases). Sequenced input: PBMCs or T cells enriched from blood (not recorded which). The CDR3 sequence is CASSSPTGTGELFF. The CDR3 DNA sequence: TGTGCCAGCAGTTCACCTACAGGGACCGGGGAGCTGTTTTTT.